The entry that follows covers one T cell receptor beta chain sequence. This is likely a read error, given that the CDR3 carries no conserved phenylalanine or tryptophan at its end. It is unclear where the CDR3 begins or ends on the DNA, so no DNA is shown, and the CDR3 is as TCRdb lists it. This specimen belongs to a study of CD8+ T cells in alopecia areata. Germline assignment: CDR1 MNHEY and CDR2 SMNVEV (reference sequence). The CDR3 is 9 residues long, ends included. Following extraction, RNA underwent reverse transcription to cDNA, which served as the sequencing template. Profiling relied on immunoSEQ multiplex PCR, and the TCRdb table lists in-frame clones only, not all of them. The sample lists more than 95,000 clones, around 45% occurring once. Peripheral blood and lesional scalp punch biopsies were taken from alopecia areata patients.

The source material was NKG2D-low CD8+ T cells sorted from blood. The sequence derives from a human donor with alopecia areata. The gene calls are TRBV27 and TRBJ1-1. Here the CDR3 reads CASLARDGL.